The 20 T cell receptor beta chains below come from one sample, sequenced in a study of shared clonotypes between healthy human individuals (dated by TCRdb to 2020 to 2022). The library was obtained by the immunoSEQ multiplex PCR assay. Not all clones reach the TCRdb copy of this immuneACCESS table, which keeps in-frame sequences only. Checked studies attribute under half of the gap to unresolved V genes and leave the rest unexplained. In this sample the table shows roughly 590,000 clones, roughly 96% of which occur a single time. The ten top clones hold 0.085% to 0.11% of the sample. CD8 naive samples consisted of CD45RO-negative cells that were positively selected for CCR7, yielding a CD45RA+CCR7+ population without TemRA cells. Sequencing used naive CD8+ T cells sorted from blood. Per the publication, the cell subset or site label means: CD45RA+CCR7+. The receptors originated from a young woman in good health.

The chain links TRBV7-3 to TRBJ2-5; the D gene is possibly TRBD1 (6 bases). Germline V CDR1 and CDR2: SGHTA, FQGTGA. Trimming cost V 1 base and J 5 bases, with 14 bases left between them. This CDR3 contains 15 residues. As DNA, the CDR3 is TGTGCCAGCAGCTTAATGGGGGCCTCTAGGGAGACCCAGTACTTC. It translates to CASSLMGASRETQYF.

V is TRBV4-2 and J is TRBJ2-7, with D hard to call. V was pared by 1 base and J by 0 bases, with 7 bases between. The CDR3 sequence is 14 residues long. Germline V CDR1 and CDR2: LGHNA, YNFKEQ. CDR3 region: CASSQVPFSYEQYF. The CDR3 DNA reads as TGTGCCAGCAGCCAAGTACCCTTCTCCTACGAGCAGTACTTC.

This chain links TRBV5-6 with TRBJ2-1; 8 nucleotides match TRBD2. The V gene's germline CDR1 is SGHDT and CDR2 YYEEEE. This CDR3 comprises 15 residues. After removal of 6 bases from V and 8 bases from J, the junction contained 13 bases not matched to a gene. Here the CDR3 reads CASTLSGTRFYEQFF. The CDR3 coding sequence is TGTGCCAGCACCTTATCAGGGACTAGGTTCTATGAGCAGTTCTTC.

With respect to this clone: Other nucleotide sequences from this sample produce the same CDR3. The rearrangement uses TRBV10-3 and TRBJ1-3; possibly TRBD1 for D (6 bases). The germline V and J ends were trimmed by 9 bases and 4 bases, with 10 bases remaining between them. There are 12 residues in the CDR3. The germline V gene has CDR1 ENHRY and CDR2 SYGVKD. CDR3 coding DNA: TGTGCCATTACAGGGTCCGGAAACACCATATATTTT. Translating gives CAITGSGNTIYF.

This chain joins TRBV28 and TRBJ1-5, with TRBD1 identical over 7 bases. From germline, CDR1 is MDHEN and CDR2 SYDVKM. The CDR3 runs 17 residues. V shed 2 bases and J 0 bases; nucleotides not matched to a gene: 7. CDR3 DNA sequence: TGTGCCAGCAGTTTAGGACCCAGGGGGGGTAGCAATCAGCCCCAGCATTTT. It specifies CASSLGPRGGSNQPQHF.

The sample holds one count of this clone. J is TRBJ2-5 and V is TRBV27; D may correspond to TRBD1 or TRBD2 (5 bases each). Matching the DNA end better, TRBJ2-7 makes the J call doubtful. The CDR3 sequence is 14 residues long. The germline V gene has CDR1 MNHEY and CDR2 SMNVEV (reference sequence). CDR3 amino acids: CASSSGTRGYEQYF. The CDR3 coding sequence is TGTGCCAGCAGTTCAGGGACGAGGGGCTACGAGCAGTACTTC.

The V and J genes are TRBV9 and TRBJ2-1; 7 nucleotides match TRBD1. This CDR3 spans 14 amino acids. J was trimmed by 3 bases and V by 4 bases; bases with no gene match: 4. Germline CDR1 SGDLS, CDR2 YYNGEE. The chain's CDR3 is CASSPWDSYNEQFF. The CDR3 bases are TGTGCCAGCAGCCCCTGGGACAGCTACAATGAGCAGTTCTTC.

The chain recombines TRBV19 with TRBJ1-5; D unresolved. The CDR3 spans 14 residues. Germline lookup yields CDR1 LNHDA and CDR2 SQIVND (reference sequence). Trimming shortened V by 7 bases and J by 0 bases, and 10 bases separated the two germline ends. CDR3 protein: CASTTDYSNQPQHF. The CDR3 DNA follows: TGTGCCAGTACGACGGATTATAGCAATCAGCCCCAGCATTTT. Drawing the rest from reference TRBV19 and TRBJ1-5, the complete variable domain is DGGITQSPKYLFRKEGQNVTLSCEQNLNHDAMYWYRQDPGQGLRLIYYSQIVNDFQKGDIAEGYSVSREKKESFPLTVTSAQKNPTAFYLCASTTDYSNQPQHFGDGTRLSIL.

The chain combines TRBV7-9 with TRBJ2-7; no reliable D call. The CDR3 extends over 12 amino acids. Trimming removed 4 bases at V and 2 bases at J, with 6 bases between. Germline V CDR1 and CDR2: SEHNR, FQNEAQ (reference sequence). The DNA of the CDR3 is TGTGCCAGCAGCTCCAAGGCCTACGAGCAGTACTTC. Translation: CASSSKAYEQYF.

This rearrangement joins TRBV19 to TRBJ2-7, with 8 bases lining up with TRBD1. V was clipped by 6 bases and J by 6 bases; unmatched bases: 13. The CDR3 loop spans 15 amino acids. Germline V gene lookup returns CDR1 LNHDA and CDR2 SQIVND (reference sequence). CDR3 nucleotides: TGTGCCAGTAGCACCTCCCGGACAGGGCATGGCGAGCAGTACTTC. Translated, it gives CASSTSRTGHGEQYF.

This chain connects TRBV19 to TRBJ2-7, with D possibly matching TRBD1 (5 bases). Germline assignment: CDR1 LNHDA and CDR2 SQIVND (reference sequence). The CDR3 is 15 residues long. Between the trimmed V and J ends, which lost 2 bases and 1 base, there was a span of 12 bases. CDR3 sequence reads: CASSIWAGPSYEQYF. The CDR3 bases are TGTGCCAGTAGTATATGGGCAGGGCCTTCCTACGAGCAGTACTTC.

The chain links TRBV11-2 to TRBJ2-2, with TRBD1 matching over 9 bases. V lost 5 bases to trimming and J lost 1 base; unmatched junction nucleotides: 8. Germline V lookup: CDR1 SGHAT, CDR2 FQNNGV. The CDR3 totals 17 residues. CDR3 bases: TGTGCCAGCAGCCCGGCCCTGGACAGGGGGAACACCGGGGAGCTGTTTTTT. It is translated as CASSPALDRGNTGELFF.

This CDR3 is CASSFRAGNSPLHF. The CDR3 DNA is TGTGCCAGCAGTTTTAGGGCGGGAAATTCACCCCTCCACTTT. The chain combines TRBV28 with TRBJ1-6; D gene ambiguous. Deletions cut 3 bases from V and 7 bases from J, with 10 bases between. The CDR3 is 14 amino acids. Per the germline V gene, CDR1 is MDHEN and CDR2 is SYDVKM.

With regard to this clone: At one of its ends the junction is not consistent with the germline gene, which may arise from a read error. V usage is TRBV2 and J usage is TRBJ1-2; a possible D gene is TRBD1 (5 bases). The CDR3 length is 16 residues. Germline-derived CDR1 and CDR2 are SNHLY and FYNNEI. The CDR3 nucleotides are TGCGCCAGTTCCTTGACGCACGCGGGACCGAACTATGGCTACACCTTC. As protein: CASSLTHAGPNYGYTF.

The CDR3 bases are TGTGCCAGCAGTCTGAGCGGGATGTCTCAAGAGACCCAGTACTTC. Its translation: CASSLSGMSQETQYF. This rearrangement joins TRBV27 to TRBJ2-5; 7 bases map to TRBD2. The CDR3 runs to 15 residues. Germline V CDR1 and CDR2: MNHEY, SMNVEV (reference sequence). Trimming took 5 bases from V and 2 from J; bases not matched to a gene: 8.

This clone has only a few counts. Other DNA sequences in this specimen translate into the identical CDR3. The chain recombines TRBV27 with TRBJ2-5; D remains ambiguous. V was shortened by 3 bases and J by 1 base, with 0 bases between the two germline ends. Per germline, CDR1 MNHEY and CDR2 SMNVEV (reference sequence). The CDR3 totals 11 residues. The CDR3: CASSFQETQYF. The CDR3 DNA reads TGTGCCAGCAGTTTCCAAGAGACCCAGTACTTC.

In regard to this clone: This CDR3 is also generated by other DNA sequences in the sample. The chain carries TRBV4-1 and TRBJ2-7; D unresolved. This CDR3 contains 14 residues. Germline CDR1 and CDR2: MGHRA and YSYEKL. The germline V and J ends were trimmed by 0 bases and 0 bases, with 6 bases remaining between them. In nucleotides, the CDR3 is TGCGCCAGCAGCCAAGATCCAGGCTCCTACGAGCAGTACTTC. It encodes CASSQDPGSYEQYF.

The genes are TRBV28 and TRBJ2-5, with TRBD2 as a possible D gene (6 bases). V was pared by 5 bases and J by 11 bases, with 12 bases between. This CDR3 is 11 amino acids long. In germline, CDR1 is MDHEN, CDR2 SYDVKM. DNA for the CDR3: TGTGCCAGCAGTATAGCGGTGAGGCAGTACTTC. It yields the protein CASSIAVRQYF.

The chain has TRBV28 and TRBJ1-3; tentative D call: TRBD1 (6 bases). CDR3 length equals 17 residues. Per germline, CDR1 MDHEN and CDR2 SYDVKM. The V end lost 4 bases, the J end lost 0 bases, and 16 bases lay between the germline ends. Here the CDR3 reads CASSSHVDSHSGNTIYF. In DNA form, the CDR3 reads TGTGCCAGCAGTTCACACGTGGACAGCCACTCTGGAAACACCATATATTTT. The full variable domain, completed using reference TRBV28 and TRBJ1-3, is DVKVTQSSRYLVKRTGEKVFLECVQDMDHENMFWYRQDPGLGLRLIYFSYDVKMKEKGDIPEGYSVSREKKERFSLILESASTNQTSMYLCASSSHVDSHSGNTIYFGEGSWLTVV.

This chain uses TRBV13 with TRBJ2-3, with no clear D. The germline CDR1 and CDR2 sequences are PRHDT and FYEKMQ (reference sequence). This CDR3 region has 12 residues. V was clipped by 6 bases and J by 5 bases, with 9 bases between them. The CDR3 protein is CASSSNIDTQYF. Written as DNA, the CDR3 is TGTGCCAGCAGTTCTAATATAGATACGCAGTATTTT.